This T cell receptor beta chain was captured by sequencing in a study of blood T cell repertoires in COVID-19 (dated by TCRdb to 2020 to 2022). Background for the entire study: Samples from collaborators originated in the United States, Italy and Spain and spanned both the acute and convalescent phases of COVID-19. The repertoires were made available in a free public database intended to serve as a resource for research on the immune response to SARS-CoV-2. The material from the prospective study consisted of cDNA or gDNA derived from T cells, B-cell-depleted T cells, or PBMCs. Nearly every sample came with metadata listing a de-identified subject ID, COVID-19 status, age in years and sex. Where HLA class I and class II types were available, the types were taken from metadata supplied by the sample provider, not from assay-based typing. Deeply sampled blood TCRbeta repertoires from subjects exposed to, actively infected with, or recovered from COVID-19 were included in the dataset. Samples were obtained from the ongoing ImmuneRACE study (first 160 participants) and from over a thousand subjects provided by 6 global collaborators.

Overall study results and their limits: The amount of clinical and demographic metadata varied by source and participant and was provided uncurated.

Participants in the prospective study were aged about 18 to 100 years, lived in over 20 United States geographic areas, and enrolled through a virtual design. To assign participants to cohorts, the prospective study relied on clinical history that participants themselves reported in a screening survey and a study questionnaire. In the prospective study, whole blood, serum and a nasopharyngeal or oropharyngeal swab were collected from each participant by mobile phlebotomists. Participants in the prospective study had the option to provide additional blood draws and questionnaires over an approximately 2-month period. Blood samples from the prospective study were shipped frozen or at room temperature prior to DNA extraction. TCRbeta CDR3 regions were amplified from genomic DNA by means of the immunoSEQ Assay, a bias-controlled multiplex PCR. Regarding the original processing steps: The number of nucleated cells in each sample was estimated from the amplification of reference gene primers within the assay. To quantify the absolute abundance of each unique TCRbeta CDR3 rearrangement, sequence reads were collapsed and filtered. For each sample, productive Simpson clonality was calculated as the square root of Simpson's diversity index across productive rearrangements. TCRdb re-hosts the immuneACCESS table, in-frame sequences only. Its copies lack some clones; in the studies checked, an unresolved V gene accounts for under half of them, and the cause for the rest is not known. That table furnishes V, J and clone size, whereas the DNA furnished D and trimming. The sample contains 150,000 to 200,000 clones, 65% to 80% of them found a single time. Of the sample, 17% is held by the ten largest clones.

CDR1 and CDR2 are drawn from the germline V gene: MNHEY, SVGEGT. From its cysteine to its phenylalanine, the CDR3 spans 15 amino acids. This entry keeps only the CDR3 DNA: 45 bases, framed from base 1. Cut back by 4 bases and 9 bases, the V and J ends lie 21 bases apart. With respect to this clone: This clone's antigen is unknown. Qualities for individual bases were not recorded, and no much larger clone is one base off.

This clonotype originated in a woman in her forties or fifties with acute COVID-19. The chain employs TRBV6-2 or TRBV6-3 and TRBJ1-1; no D segment can be confidently identified. The sequenced sample was PBMCs or T cells enriched from blood (not recorded which). The nucleotides are TGTGCCAGCAGTTTATGGGTCCCGGGGTCGTCGAAAGCTTTCTTT. This sequence encodes CASSLWVPGSSKAFF.